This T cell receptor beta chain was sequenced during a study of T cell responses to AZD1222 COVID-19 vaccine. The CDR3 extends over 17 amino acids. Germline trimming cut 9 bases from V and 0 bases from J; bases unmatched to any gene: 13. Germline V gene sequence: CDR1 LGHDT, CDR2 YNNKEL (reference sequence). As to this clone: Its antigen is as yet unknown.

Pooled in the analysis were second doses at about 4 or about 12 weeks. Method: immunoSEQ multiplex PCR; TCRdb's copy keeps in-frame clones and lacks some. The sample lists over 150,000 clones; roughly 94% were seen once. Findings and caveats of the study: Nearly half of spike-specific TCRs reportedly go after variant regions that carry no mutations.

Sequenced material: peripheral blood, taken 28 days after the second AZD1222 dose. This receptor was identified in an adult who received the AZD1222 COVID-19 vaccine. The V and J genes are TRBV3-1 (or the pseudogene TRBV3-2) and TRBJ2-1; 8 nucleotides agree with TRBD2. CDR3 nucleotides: TGTGCCAGTCAGGATAGCGGGGATTATAACTCCTACAATGAGCAGTTCTTC. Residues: CASQDSGDYNSYNEQFF.